This T cell receptor (beta chain) derives from a study of T cells in localized non-small cell lung cancer (dated by TCRdb to about 2020). Study-wide context: The study analyzed T cell repertoires of hundreds of early-stage NSCLC patients, comparing tumors and uninvolved tumor-adjacent lungs. The cohort comprised 236 treatment-naïve NSCLC patients with resected, localized lung tumors. Of the NSCLC patients, roughly 130 were male and approximately 99 were female, and the mean age was approximately 66 years.

At diagnosis, peripheral blood, uninvolved tumor-adjacent lung and tumor were collected and stored as a combination of fresh-frozen and FFPE material. For TCR repertoire profiling, blood samples were analyzed as peripheral blood mononuclear cells. The immunoSEQ Assay was used to sequence TCR beta CDR3 regions from DNA. As for how the authors treated the data: T cell density was computed as TCR beta template counts normalized to usable DNA estimated by amplifying housekeeping genes. Richness was estimated with the preseqR package, extrapolating to 400,000 templates for PBMC samples and 120,000 templates for tissue samples. Clonality was taken to be one minus Pielou's evenness. Tissue-enriched TCRs were identified through differential abundance testing performed on productive amino-acid clonotypes, with a minimum total count of 5 and an alpha of 0.1. The Jaccard Index and the Morisita Overlap Index were used to quantify repertoire overlap between compartments. GLIPH grouped TCR beta CDR3s together with public tetramer-defined viral CDR3s, and a viral motif had to include at least three viral sequences and also show V-gene enrichment. TCRdb took this table from immuneACCESS and kept in-frame rearrangements with V and J called. Such tables lack part of the clones; where checked against another copy, unresolved V genes explain under half of the gap, and the rest is unexplained. D and trimming come from the DNA, and the V and J calls and clone size come from that table. The sample profile shows just over 20,000 clones; 84% of them were found once. 2.4% of the sample lies in the top ten.

Spanning cysteine to phenylalanine, the CDR3 consists of 16 amino acids. Of the read, only the CDR3 DNA is kept; its 48 bases are in frame from base 1. The germline V gene yields SGHTA for CDR1 and FQGNSA for CDR2. V loses 4 bases, J loses 2 bases, and the germline ends lie 16 bases apart. What the authors observed across the whole study: Because of the exploratory design, TCR variables were selected using unadjusted p-values without false-discovery rate correction. Uninvolved tumor-adjacent lung showed the highest T cell clonality, higher than tumor, which suggests more focused antigenic responses in the uninvolved tumor-adjacent lung. Of the top 100 tumor clones, a median of approximately 60 were detected in paired uninvolved adjacent lung; under 30 were also among that lung's top 100. Because multi-region tumor sequencing was not done, intratumor heterogeneity could not be ruled out. Higher T cell density in blood was associated with longer overall survival, whereas higher clonality in adjacent lung was associated with shorter survival.

Notes on this clone: Which antigen it targets is not known. Nothing much larger sits one base from this clone, and base qualities are not available.

This specimen consisted of peripheral blood, obtained before any cancer treatment. This receptor was obtained from a man aged 35 to 70 with stage I lung adenocarcinoma. Here the chain combines TRBV7-2 and TRBJ2-3; possibly the D gene is TRBD2, per 6 matching bases. The DNA sequence follows: TGTGCCAGCAGCTCCAACAAGCGGGTCCTCACAGATACGCAGTATTTT. This sequence encodes CASSSNKRVLTDTQYF. The CDR3, completed at both ends by the reference TRBV7-2 and TRBJ2-3 genes, gives the full variable domain GAGVSQSPSNKVTEKGKDVELRCDPISGHTALYWYRQSLGQGLEFLIYFQGNSAPDKSGLPSDRFSAERTGGSVSTLTIQRTQQEDSAVYLCASSSNKRVLTDTQYFGPGTRLTVL.